One and the same sample provided the 24 T cell receptor beta chains below, sequenced in a study of cytomegalovirus exposure and HLA in healthy donors. It was with 60 Vbeta and 13 Jbeta primers that the PCR ran. Some clones are missing from TCRdb's copy, which holds only in-frame ones; the method was immunoSEQ multiplex PCR. The sample yields approximately 72,000 clones, around 79% seen once. Sequenced input: PBMCs. Receptors originate from a male donor in good health and CMV-seropositive.

The chain has TRBV5-1 and TRBJ1-2, with unresolved D. V lost 6 bases, J lost 0 bases, and 12 bases lay in between. CDR3 size: 14 residues. Germline-derived CDR1 and CDR2 are SGHRS and YFSETQ. CDR3 sequence: CASTQASTNYGYTF. In DNA form, the CDR3 reads TGCGCCAGCACCCAGGCCTCCACTAACTATGGCTACACCTTC.

The chain carries TRBV19 and TRBJ1-2, with 10 bases matching TRBD1. There are 13 residues in the CDR3. From germline, CDR1 is LNHDA and CDR2 SQIVND (reference sequence). Unmatched junction bases numbered 4, after V lost 10 bases and J lost 2 bases. The CDR3 here is CATGTGVNYGYTF. The CDR3 DNA is TGTGCCACCGGGACAGGGGTGAACTATGGCTACACCTTC. The whole variable domain, remainder taken from reference TRBV19 and TRBJ1-2, is DGGITQSPKYLFRKEGQNVTLSCEQNLNHDAMYWYRQDPGQGLRLIYYSQIVNDFQKGDIAEGYSVSREKKESFPLTVTSAQKNPTAFYLCATGTGVNYGYTFGSGTRLTVV.

The chain couples TRBV5-1 to TRBJ2-2; D unresolved. V was shortened by 1 base and J by 8 bases, with 6 bases between the two germline ends. The CDR3 sequence is 12 residues long. In germline, CDR1 is SGHRS, CDR2 YFSETQ. The CDR3, as DNA: TGCGCCAGCAGCTTGAACCGGGGGGAGCTGTTTTTT. Translated, it gives CASSLNRGELFF.

V usage is TRBV7-9 and J usage is TRBJ2-1, with D perhaps TRBD2 (5 bases). CDR1 and CDR2 from the germline V gene are SEHNR and FQNEAQ (reference sequence). V gave up 2 bases and J gave up 3 bases, with 14 bases separating them. The CDR3 length is 16 residues. CDR3 residues: CASSLPLLGFYNEQFF. CDR3 sequence (DNA): TGTGCCAGCAGCTTACCCCTACTAGGGTTCTACAATGAGCAGTTCTTC.

V is TRBV2 and J is TRBJ2-5; TRBD1 might be the D (5 bases). Germline values: CDR1 SNHLY, CDR2 FYNNEI. The V end lost 7 bases, the J end lost 2 bases, and 14 bases lay between the germline ends. The CDR3 has 14 amino acids. CDR3 sequence reads: CASTVRQPQETQYF. CDR3 bases: TGTGCCAGCACTGTGAGACAGCCTCAAGAGACCCAGTACTTC.

This clone was detected only a few times. The rearrangement joins TRBV4-3 to TRBJ1-4; possible D gene TRBD1, 6 bases. Germline V lookup: CDR1 LGHNA, CDR2 YSLEER. Between the trimmed V and J ends, which lost 2 bases and 8 bases, there was a span of 21 bases. The CDR3 runs to 17 residues. Here the CDR3 DNA reads TGCGCCAGCAGCCAATCTTACAGGGACCTTAGTGAGGAAAAACTGTTTTTT. This encodes CASSQSYRDLSEEKLFF.

The V call is TRBV5-1, the J call TRBJ2-5; D is unclear. Matching the DNA end better, TRBJ2-7 makes the J call doubtful. Germline CDR1 reads SGHRS; CDR2 reads YFSETQ. The CDR3 has 13 amino acids. CDR3 nucleotides: TGCGCCAGCAGCGATTTCCAGGCTTACGAGCAGTACTTC. Protein sequence: CASSDFQAYEQYF.

The sample holds a few counts of this clone. This sequence joins TRBV25-1 and TRBJ1-1; D perhaps matches TRBD1 (6 bases). The CDR3 sequence is 15 residues long. The V gene lost 6 bases and the J gene lost 4 bases, with 18 bases spanning the gap. Germline assignment: CDR1 MGHDK and CDR2 SYGVNS. CDR3 residues: CASRSFARGSTEAFF. The CDR3 region has the DNA TGTGCCAGCAGATCATTTGCCAGGGGATCCACTGAAGCTTTCTTT.

This chain links TRBV4-1 with TRBJ2-1; D is unclear. Germline V lookup: CDR1 MGHRA, CDR2 YSYEKL. Trimming took 1 base from V and 8 from J, leaving 6 bases between them. The CDR3 loop spans 12 amino acids. The CDR3 loop is CASSQGAHEQFF. The DNA for the CDR3 is TGCGCCAGCAGCCAAGGGGCACATGAGCAGTTCTTC.

The gene calls are TRBV19 and TRBJ1-5, with a possible D match to TRBD1 (5 bases). Trimming stripped 5 bases from V and 3 bases from J, with 17 bases between. In germline, CDR1 is LNHDA, CDR2 SQIVND (reference sequence). This CDR3 has 16 amino acids. The CDR3 protein is CASSDLLGVVNQPQHF. In DNA form, the CDR3 reads TGTGCCAGTAGTGACTTATTAGGGGTGGTCAATCAGCCCCAGCATTTT.

The chain carries TRBV5-1 and TRBJ2-7; TRBD2 might be the D (7 bases). Germline V gene lookup returns CDR1 SGHRS and CDR2 YFSETQ. The V gene lost 2 bases and the J gene lost 4 bases, with 22 bases spanning the gap. This CDR3 region has 17 residues. Here the CDR3 reads CASSFANEGEGKYEQYF. CDR3 sequence (DNA): TGCGCCAGCAGCTTCGCTAACGAGGGGGAGGGAAAATACGAGCAGTACTTC.

The chain links TRBV14 to TRBJ2-7, with a tentative D call TRBD1 (6 bases). This CDR3 region has 13 residues. The germline CDR1 and CDR2 sequences are SGHDN and FVKESK. The ends were cut back, 3 bases at V and 2 bases at J, with 8 bases in the middle. CDR3 residues: CASSHGGPYEQYF. The CDR3 DNA follows: TGTGCCAGCAGCCATGGGGGCCCCTACGAGCAGTACTTC.

The chain couples TRBV16 to TRBJ1-4; 7 bases match TRBD1. Germline V gene data show CDR1 as KGHSY and CDR2 as FQNENV. CDR3 length: 15 amino acids. V gave up 5 bases and J gave up 3 bases; unmatched junction bases: 6. CDR3 bases: TGTGCCAGCAGCTCCCGGACAGGTTCTAATGAAAAACTGTTTTTT. Translating it yields CASSSRTGSNEKLFF. Looking up the rest from reference TRBV16 and TRBJ1-4 gives the full variable domain: GEEVAQTPKHLVRGEGQKAKLYCAPIKGHSYVFWYQQVLKNEFKFLISFQNENVFDETGMPKERFSAKCLPNSPCSLEIQATKLEDSAVYFCASSSRTGSNEKLFFGSGTQLSVL.

This clone has a single count. The chain couples TRBV7-2 to TRBJ2-2; 9 bases agree with TRBD2. The CDR3 length is 16 residues. Trimming took 3 bases from V and 0 from J; bases not matched to a gene: 2. Looked up from germline, CDR1 is SGHTA and CDR2 is FQGNSA. Written as DNA, the CDR3 is TGTGCCAGCAGCTTGACTAGCGGAGCGAACACCGGGGAGCTGTTTTTT. Amino acids: CASSLTSGANTGELFF.

V gene TRBV5-1 combines with J gene TRBJ1-2; 8 nucleotides agree with TRBD1. V trimming: 5 bases; J trimming: 8 bases; junction bases outside the gene matches: 8. Germline CDR1 SGHRS, CDR2 YFSETQ. The CDR3 contains 13 residues. In DNA, the CDR3 is TGCGCCAGCAGTTTCGGACAGGGAGGGGGCTACACCTTC. It encodes CASSFGQGGGYTF.

As concerns this clone: The germline gene is not matched at one end of the junction; a read error may be the cause. This chain links TRBV5-6 with TRBJ2-1; D could derive from TRBD1 or TRBD2 (5 bases each). CDR1 and CDR2 (germline): SGHDT, YYEEEE. CDR3 length: 16 residues. CDR3 sequence reads: CASRLAGREAYNEQFF. The DNA for the CDR3 is TGTGCCAGCAGATTGGCGGGCAGGGAAGCCTACAATGAGCAGTTCTTC.

The genes are TRBV15 and TRBJ1-4; 8 bases match TRBD1. The CDR3 runs to 17 residues. Trimming cost V 4 bases and J 4 bases; bases outside gene matches: 11. Germline values: CDR1 LNHNV, CDR2 YYDKDF (reference sequence). As DNA, the CDR3 is TGTGCCACCAGCAAAGCCAGGGGGCAAGTTAATAATGAAAAACTGTTTTTT. Translating gives CATSKARGQVNNEKLFF.

J is TRBJ2-3 and V is TRBV7-2; 15 nucleotides line up with TRBD2. The CDR3 covers 18 residues. In germline, CDR1 is SGHTA, CDR2 FQGNSA. Trimming removed 1 base from V and 7 bases from J; junction bases left unmatched: 9. Here the CDR3 reads CASSLVGLAGGVTNTQYF. DNA for the CDR3: TGTGCCAGCAGCTTAGTGGGACTAGCGGGGGGAGTAACCAATACGCAGTATTTT. Combining the CDR3 with reference TRBV7-2 and TRBJ2-3 gives the whole variable domain GAGVSQSPSNKVTEKGKDVELRCDPISGHTALYWYRQSLGQGLEFLIYFQGNSAPDKSGLPSDRFSAERTGGSVSTLTIQRTQQEDSAVYLCASSLVGLAGGVTNTQYFGPGTRLTVL.

The chain employs TRBV28 and TRBJ2-5; TRBD1 might be the D (5 bases). The V end was cut by 4 bases, the J end by 3 bases, with 18 bases between. Germline V gene sequence: CDR1 MDHEN, CDR2 SYDVKM. The CDR3 extends over 16 amino acids. The CDR3 DNA reads TGTGCCAGCAGTTCCCGGTTTCAGGGTTTAAAAGAGACCCAGTACTTC. Encoded protein: CASSSRFQGLKETQYF. Filled out from reference TRBV28 and TRBJ2-5, the complete variable domain reads DVKVTQSSRYLVKRTGEKVFLECVQDMDHENMFWYRQDPGLGLRLIYFSYDVKMKEKGDIPEGYSVSREKKERFSLILESASTNQTSMYLCASSSRFQGLKETQYFGPGTRLLVL.

This clone turned up a few times. The chain recombines TRBV6-5 with TRBJ1-5; no firm D call. V was clipped by 0 bases and J by 4 bases, with 10 bases between them. This CDR3 is built from 15 residues. CDR1 and CDR2 (germline): MNHEY, SVGAGI. CDR3 in amino acids: CASSYSGVTNQPQHF. In DNA, the CDR3 is TGTGCCAGCAGTTACTCGGGCGTCACGAATCAGCCCCAGCATTTT.

The J gene is TRBJ2-7, the V gene TRBV5-1; D might be TRBD2 (5 bases). CDR1 and CDR2 (germline): SGHRS, YFSETQ. V shed 4 bases and J shed 6 bases, with 20 bases lying between them. This CDR3 is built from 15 residues. The CDR3: CASSPADFPRSEQYF. CDR3 coding DNA: TGCGCCAGCAGCCCCGCGGACTTCCCCCGGAGCGAGCAGTACTTC.

The DNA for the CDR3 is TGTGCCAGTAGTCCTACAGGAGCCACCTACGAGCAGTACTTC. Protein sequence: CASSPTGATYEQYF. The chain links TRBV19 to TRBJ2-7; a weak D match, TRBD1 (5 bases). The CDR3 is 14 residues long. Trimming removed 5 bases from V and 2 bases from J, with 13 bases in between. Per the germline V gene, CDR1 is LNHDA and CDR2 is SQIVND (reference sequence).

This clone turned up a few times. The V call is TRBV27, the J call TRBJ2-3, with D possibly matching TRBD1 (6 bases). This CDR3 has 14 amino acids. Germline CDR1 and CDR2: MNHEY and SMNVEV (reference sequence). With 0 bases removed from V and 4 bases from J, the gap between germline ends came to 8 bases. The CDR3 here is CASSLSDSADTQYF. CDR3 DNA sequence: TGTGCCAGCAGTTTATCGGACAGCGCAGATACGCAGTATTTT.

This sequence joins TRBV7-9 and TRBJ2-7, with TRBD2 as a possible D gene (6 bases). The V end lost 1 base, the J end lost 3 bases, and 16 bases lay between the germline ends. The CDR3 runs 16 residues. Germline CDR1 and CDR2: SEHNR and FQNEAQ (reference sequence). The CDR3 DNA is TGTGCCAGCAGCTTAGGGGGCGGGGCAAACCACTACGAGCAGTACTTC. Translation gives CASSLGGGANHYEQYF.